One and the same sample provided the 31 T cell receptor beta chains below, sequenced in a study of blood T cell repertoires in COVID-19. Data came from immunoSEQ multiplex PCR; TCRdb stores just in-frame clones and leaves some out. The data show hundreds of thousands of clones, with roughly 88% seen just once and 1.2% to 1.5% held by the top ten. What was sequenced was PBMCs or T cells enriched from blood (not recorded which). Every receptor here comes from a young woman who had been exposed to COVID-19.

To note about this clone: Other nucleotide sequences in the sample specify the same CDR3. V and J are TRBV11-3 and TRBJ2-2; perhaps TRBD1 as D (6 bases). The CDR3 length is 15 residues. V lost 3 bases to trimming and J lost 0 bases, with 8 bases between them. The germline V gene encodes CDR1 SGHNT and CDR2 YENEEA. DNA for the CDR3: TGTGCCAGCAGCTTTCAGGGGACGAACACCGGGGAGCTGTTTTTT. This translates into CASSFQGTNTGELFF.

This clone was counted only a few times. The chain recombines TRBV5-4 with TRBJ2-7; 10 bases are a match to TRBD2. V gave up 0 bases and J gave up 4 bases; unmatched junction bases: 7. The CDR3 extends over 16 amino acids. Germline V CDR1 and CDR2: SGHNT, YYREEE (reference sequence). This chain's CDR3 is CASSLGVAGGPYEQYF. The CDR3 bases are TGTGCCAGCAGCTTGGGGGTAGCGGGGGGCCCGTACGAGCAGTACTTC.

J is TRBJ2-1 and V is TRBV28; 10 bases are shared with TRBD2. The CDR3 is 14 residues long. Germline trimming cut 5 bases from V and 6 bases from J; bases unmatched to any gene: 4. In germline, CDR1 is MDHEN, CDR2 SYDVKM. The CDR3 DNA reads TGTGCCAGCAGTGAGCGGGGGGGAACCAATGAGCAGTTCTTC. As protein: CASSERGGTNEQFF. Variable domain in full (rest from reference TRBV28 and TRBJ2-1): DVKVTQSSRYLVKRTGEKVFLECVQDMDHENMFWYRQDPGLGLRLIYFSYDVKMKEKGDIPEGYSVSREKKERFSLILESASTNQTSMYLCASSERGGTNEQFFGPGTRLTVL.

The gene calls are TRBV5-4 and TRBJ1-2, with 8 nucleotides matching TRBD1. V shed 1 base and J 6 bases; nucleotides not matched to a gene: 5. CDR3 length equals 14 residues. Per germline, CDR1 SGHNT and CDR2 YYREEE (reference sequence). As DNA, the CDR3 is TGTGCCAGCAGCTTGACCGGACAGGGTCATGGCTACACCTTC. Amino acid sequence: CASSLTGQGHGYTF.

This clone was observed a few times. The chain links TRBV9 to TRBJ2-3; 11 bases line up with TRBD2. The CDR3 contains 15 residues. V trimming: 2 bases; J trimming: 6 bases; junction bases outside the gene matches: 5. Germline loops: CDR1 SGDLS, CDR2 YYNGEE. CDR3 region: CASSVSSGGRDTQYF. The CDR3 nucleotides read TGTGCCAGCAGCGTTTCTAGCGGGGGGCGGGATACGCAGTATTTT.

This clone occurred a few times. The chain is built from TRBV19 and TRBJ2-1, with TRBD2 matching 9 bases. Trimming took 0 bases from V and 7 from J; bases not matched to a gene: 10. The CDR3 length is 17 residues. Germline CDR1 and CDR2: LNHDA and SQIVND (reference sequence). In DNA form, the CDR3 reads TGTGCCAGTAGTATAGATCTGGTTAGCGGGAGCCGTAATGAGCAGTTCTTC. Its translation: CASSIDLVSGSRNEQFF.

The rearrangement links TRBV2 to TRBJ2-3, with D maybe TRBD1 (5 bases). The V end was cut by 4 bases, the J end by 3 bases, with 14 bases between. The CDR3 is made up of 15 amino acids. The germline V gene encodes CDR1 SNHLY and CDR2 FYNNEI. The CDR3 DNA reads TGTGCCAGCAGTGGGGAAGGGGCCAGGACAGATACGCAGTATTTT. Residues: CASSGEGARTDTQYF.

The chain links TRBV6-4 to TRBJ2-2; D is possibly TRBD1 (5 bases). Germline CDR1 and CDR2: MRHNA and SNTAGT. The CDR3 consists of 13 residues. Deletions cut 2 bases from V and 6 bases from J, with 7 bases between. The CDR3 bases are TGTGCCAGCAGTGACCAGGGTGCCGGGGAGCTGTTTTTT. The encoded protein is CASSDQGAGELFF.

The chain links TRBV19 to TRBJ2-7; D might be TRBD1 (5 bases). The V end lost 3 bases, the J end lost 2 bases, and 8 bases lay between the germline ends. The CDR3 runs 13 residues. Per the germline V gene, CDR1 is LNHDA and CDR2 is SQIVND (reference sequence). The CDR3 DNA follows: TGTGCCAGTAGTATGGGGCTAGCCTACGAGCAGTACTTC. Translation: CASSMGLAYEQYF.

This clone was counted once. V and J are TRBV7-9 and TRBJ2-7, with D possibly TRBD1 on 6 matching bases. Germline loops: CDR1 SEHNR, CDR2 FQNEAQ (reference sequence). CDR3 length: 13 residues. Trimming pared 5 bases from V and 3 bases from J, leaving 11 bases between. CDR3 amino acids: CASSGRGGYEQYF. The CDR3 coding sequence is TGTGCCAGCAGCGGCAGGGGCGGCTACGAGCAGTACTTC.

This clone was detected only once. This chain uses TRBV27 with TRBJ2-7; TRBD2 matches at 8 bases. V lost 6 bases and J lost 5; bases outside the gene matches: 12. Germline V gene sequence: CDR1 MNHEY, CDR2 SMNVEV (reference sequence). The CDR3 is 15 residues long. CDR3 residues: CASRSLGGGLDEQYF. CDR3 sequence (DNA): TGTGCCAGCAGATCGCTCGGGGGGGGTCTCGACGAGCAGTACTTC.

The rearrangement links TRBV6-6 to TRBJ2-7; D is possibly TRBD1 (6 bases). The CDR3 has 14 residues. V lost 2 bases and J lost 3, with 11 bases in between. Germline CDR1 MNHNY, CDR2 SVGAGI (reference sequence). As DNA, the CDR3 is TGTGCCAGCAGTTACCCTAGGGGGAACTACGAGCAGTACTTC. Translated: CASSYPRGNYEQYF.

The chain is built from TRBV24-1 and TRBJ1-5; D perhaps matches TRBD1 (5 bases). In germline, CDR1 is KGHDR, CDR2 SFDVKD. Between the trimmed V and J ends, which lost 8 bases and 13 bases, there was a span of 11 bases. The CDR3 runs to 10 residues. CDR3 sequence (DNA): TGTGCCACCACGACAGTTGTGCAGCATTTT. This sequence encodes CATTTVVQHF.

DNA of the CDR3: TGTGCCAGCTCTTTTAGCTCGGAAGCAGGGTCATATGGCTATGGCTACACCTTC. It specifies CASSFSSEAGSYGYGYTF. The rearrangement links TRBV27 to TRBJ1-2; D might be TRBD1 (5 bases). Germline CDR1 reads MNHEY; CDR2 reads SMNVEV (reference sequence). Trimming shortened V by 8 bases and J by 4 bases, and 29 bases separated the two germline ends. The CDR3 contains 18 residues.

This sequence joins TRBV29-1 and TRBJ2-7; a weak D match, TRBD1 (6 bases). CDR3 length equals 13 residues. Trimming stripped 6 bases from V and 0 bases from J, with 12 bases between. Germline CDR1 and CDR2: SQVTM and ANQGSEA. The CDR3 here is CSVGTYDSYEQYF. CDR3 in DNA: TGCAGCGTGGGGACATACGACTCCTACGAGCAGTACTTC.

V usage is TRBV5-1 and J usage is TRBJ2-1, with TRBD2 matching 9 bases. Germline CDR1 reads SGHRS; CDR2 reads YFSETQ. This CDR3 has 16 amino acids. V lost 0 bases, J lost 8 bases, and 9 bases stayed unmatched. The DNA of the CDR3 is TGCGCCAGCAGCTTGGTAATAGGCGGGAGGGCCGATGAGCAGTTCTTC. Amino acids: CASSLVIGGRADEQFF.

This rearrangement joins TRBV2 to TRBJ2-3, with TRBD2 identical over 7 bases. Germline CDR1 and CDR2: SNHLY and FYNNEI. The V gene end was trimmed by 6 bases and the J gene end by 1 base; junction bases not matched to a gene: 1. This CDR3 region has 13 residues. Here the CDR3 reads CASSRGGTDTQYF. Here the CDR3 DNA reads TGTGCCAGCAGCCGGGGGGGCACAGATACGCAGTATTTT.

The chain joins TRBV7-3 to TRBJ1-1; D is perhaps TRBD1 (5 bases). The CDR3 consists of 16 residues. V was trimmed by 0 bases and J by 3 bases, leaving 14 bases between them. Germline CDR1 reads SGHTA; CDR2 reads FQGTGA. The DNA for the CDR3 is TGTGCCAGCAGCTTAACCCGCGAACAGGCGGACACTGAAGCTTTCTTT. Translation gives CASSLTREQADTEAFF.

The chain is built from TRBV5-5 and TRBJ1-2, with 8 bases fitting TRBD1. Germline-derived CDR1 and CDR2 are SGHKS and YYEKEE (reference sequence). The CDR3 has 15 amino acids. The V gene end was trimmed by 1 base and the J gene end by 7 bases; junction bases not matched to a gene: 9. The CDR3, as DNA: TGTGCCAGCAGCTTGATCAGGCAGGGGGCGGGTGGCTACACCTTC. It yields the protein CASSLIRQGAGGYTF.

The V and J genes are TRBV14 and TRBJ2-1; D not certain. The CDR3 consists of 11 residues. The germline V and J ends were trimmed by 1 base and 11 bases, with 6 bases remaining between them. Germline loops: CDR1 SGHDN, CDR2 FVKESK. CDR3 region: CASSQAWQQFF. DNA for the CDR3: TGTGCCAGCAGCCAAGCGTGGCAGCAGTTCTTC. The full variable domain, in which reference TRBV14 and TRBJ2-1 provide the parts outside the CDR3, is EAGVTQFPSHSVIEKGQTVTLRCDPISGHDNLYWYRRVMGKEIKFLLHFVKESKQDESGMPNNRFLAERTGGTYSTLKVQPAELEDSGVYFCASSQAWQQFFGPGTRLTVL.

The chain carries TRBV7-9 and TRBJ1-2; perhaps TRBD1 as D (6 bases). Trimming shortened V by 3 bases and J by 7 bases, and 18 bases separated the two germline ends. Germline V gene sequence: CDR1 SEHNR, CDR2 FQNEAQ (reference sequence). The CDR3 is 15 residues long. In DNA, the CDR3 is TGTGCCAGCAGCTTGGGGGCCGAGGCAGGAGGTGGCTACACCTTC. Translation gives CASSLGAEAGGGYTF.

This clone was seen only once. The V gene is TRBV15, the J gene TRBJ2-1; D is perhaps TRBD2 (6 bases). This CDR3 is built from 16 residues. V dropped 4 bases and J dropped 0 bases, with 13 bases sitting between them. Germline values: CDR1 LNHNV, CDR2 YYDKDF (reference sequence). The CDR3 protein is CATSMVPRDSYNEQFF. The CDR3 region has the DNA TGTGCCACCAGCATGGTTCCGCGGGACTCCTACAATGAGCAGTTCTTC.

The chain has TRBV4-3 and TRBJ1-3; TRBD1 matches at 9 bases. After removal of 1 base from V and 0 bases from J, the junction contained 10 bases not matched to a gene. This CDR3 is built from 19 residues. The germline V gene encodes CDR1 LGHNA and CDR2 YSLEER. In DNA form, the CDR3 reads TGCGCCAGCAGCCAAGGGTTCCGGGACAGGGTTTTCTCTGGAAACACCATATATTTT. This sequence encodes CASSQGFRDRVFSGNTIYF.

The chain combines TRBV4-1 with TRBJ1-4; 7 nucleotides align to TRBD1. Germline CDR1 and CDR2: MGHRA and YSYEKL. The CDR3 totals 16 residues. J gave up 7 bases and V 2 bases, and 10 bases lay outside the gene matches. CDR3 coding DNA: TGCGCCAGCAGCCAAAGAACAGGGGTTTCAGTTGAAAAACTGTTTTTT. As protein: CASSQRTGVSVEKLFF.

V is TRBV7-2 and J is TRBJ1-3, with D possibly matching TRBD1 (5 bases). Germline values: CDR1 SGHTA, CDR2 FQGNSA. The CDR3 extends over 17 amino acids. Trimming pared 1 base from V and 0 bases from J, leaving 13 bases between. The CDR3: CASSLGGTGLSGNTIYF. CDR3 bases: TGTGCCAGCAGCTTAGGCGGGACGGGCCTCTCTGGAAACACCATATATTTT.

The chain has TRBV28 and TRBJ1-1; a weak D match, TRBD1 (6 bases). The V and J ends lost 6 bases and 4 bases respectively, with 18 bases between them. In germline, CDR1 is MDHEN, CDR2 SYDVKM. The CDR3 runs 15 residues. CDR3 nucleotides: TGTGCCAGCAGACCTCCCACAGGGAGGGGCACTGAAGCTTTCTTT. Its translation: CASRPPTGRGTEAFF.

This chain links TRBV7-9 with TRBJ1-4, with 8 bases fitting TRBD1. Unmatched junction bases numbered 4, after V lost 2 bases and J lost 5 bases. The CDR3 covers 15 residues. Germline loops: CDR1 SEHNR, CDR2 FQNEAQ (reference sequence). Here the CDR3 reads CASSLLGQENEKLFF. The CDR3 DNA reads TGTGCCAGCAGCTTACTGGGACAGGAGAATGAAAAACTGTTTTTT.

The J gene is TRBJ2-3, the V gene TRBV7-2; TRBD2 matches 8 bases. V dropped 5 bases and J dropped 3; count of bases not matched to a gene: 7. The V gene's germline CDR1 is SGHTA and CDR2 FQGNSA. CDR3 size: 15 residues. CDR3 amino acids: CASSPGGRVTDTQYF. CDR3 bases: TGTGCCAGCAGCCCGGGGGGGCGGGTGACAGATACGCAGTATTTT.

The CDR3 here is CSVSGGWGTEAFF. In DNA, the CDR3 is TGCAGCGTTTCAGGGGGATGGGGCACTGAAGCTTTCTTT. The gene calls are TRBV29-1 and TRBJ1-1; TRBD1 aligns across 7 bases. CDR3 size: 13 residues. Germline CDR1 and CDR2: SQVTM and ANQGSEA. After removal of 5 bases from V and 4 bases from J, the junction contained 7 bases not matched to a gene. Variable domain in full (rest from reference TRBV29-1 and TRBJ1-1): SAVISQKPSRDICQRGTSLTIQCQVDSQVTMMFWYRQQPGQSLTLIATANQGSEATYESGFVIDKFPISRPNLTFSTLTVSNMSPEDSSIYLCSVSGGWGTEAFFGQGTRLTVV.

V and J are TRBV5-4 and TRBJ1-5; 7 bases match TRBD1. Germline CDR1 reads SGHNT; CDR2 reads YYREEE (reference sequence). The CDR3 is 14 residues long. V dropped 3 bases and J dropped 3; count of bases not matched to a gene: 3. The CDR3, as DNA: TGTGCCAGCAGCTCGGGACAGCTCAATCAGCCCCAGCATTTT. It yields the protein CASSSGQLNQPQHF. The full variable domain, rest sourced from reference TRBV5-4 and TRBJ1-5, is ETGVTQSPTHLIKTRGQQVTLRCSSQSGHNTVSWYQQALGQGPQFIFQYYREEENGRGNFPPRFSGLQFPNYSSELNVNALELDDSALYLCASSSGQLNQPQHFGDGTRLSIL.

The rearrangement uses TRBV28 and TRBJ2-5; TRBD2 matches 11 bases. J lost 5 bases, V lost 5 bases, and 7 bases had no gene match. Germline V gene data show CDR1 as MDHEN and CDR2 as SYDVKM. The CDR3 totals 15 residues. The CDR3 nucleotides are TGTGCCAGCAGTGCACTAGCGGGAGCTTCCGAGACCCAGTACTTC. The encoded protein is CASSALAGASETQYF.